This paragraph reports one T cell receptor beta chain. The data belong to a study of blood T cell repertoires in COVID-19. Clones were sequenced by immunoSEQ multiplex PCR, and TCRdb holds only the in-frame ones, with some missing. The sample has 72,000 or so clones; approximately 89% are singletons. Sequencing was performed on peripheral blood. The receptor comes from a woman aged 80 or over with active or convalescent COVID-19.

CDR3 coding DNA: TGCGCCAGCAGCTATATAGCGGGGGAGGGTACGCAGTATTTT. Amino acid sequence: CASSYIAGEGTQYF. The chain joins TRBV5-1 to TRBJ2-3; 9 nucleotides align to TRBD2. This CDR3 has 14 residues. Per germline, CDR1 SGHRS and CDR2 YFSETQ. Germline trimming cut 3 bases from V and 8 bases from J; bases unmatched to any gene: 7.